The 23 T cell receptor beta chains presented below share a single source sample, sequenced in a study of cytotoxic CD8 clonotypes in ibrutinib-treated CLL. TCRdb's table, derived via immunoSEQ multiplex PCR, lists solely in-frame clones and lacks some. Among some 50,000 clones listed, 55% to 65% were seen once. The source material was PBMCs, sampled after 24 months of ibrutinib treatment. These receptors all come from a human donor with chronic lymphocytic leukemia.

In this sample, this clone turned up once. This sequence joins TRBV27 and TRBJ1-1; 7 bases fit TRBD1. Germline trimming cut 5 bases from V and 6 bases from J; bases unmatched to any gene: 6. The CDR3 consists of 13 residues. Germline values: CDR1 MNHEY, CDR2 SMNVEV (reference sequence). DNA of the CDR3: TGTGCCAGCAGTCGATACAGGGGAGCTGAAGCTTTCTTT. It translates to CASSRYRGAEAFF.

The chain recombines TRBV6-1 with TRBJ2-4; D not certain. Per germline, CDR1 MNHNS and CDR2 SASEGT. The V end lost 2 bases, the J end lost 0 bases, and 8 bases lay between the germline ends. This CDR3 has 15 residues. DNA for the CDR3: TGTGCCAGCAGTGAATTGCTCCTAGCCAAAAACATTCAGTACTTC. This encodes CASSELLLAKNIQYF.

V usage is TRBV11-2 and J usage is TRBJ1-4, with TRBD1 as a possible D gene (5 bases). Germline V lookup: CDR1 SGHAT, CDR2 FQNNGV. The CDR3 covers 18 residues. The V gene lost 4 bases and the J gene lost 0 bases, with 18 bases spanning the gap. CDR3 nucleotide sequence: TGTGCCAGCAGCTCCAGGTTGGGCAGGGCCCCAACTAATGAAAAACTGTTTTTT. Protein sequence: CASSSRLGRAPTNEKLFF.

The V gene is TRBV9, the J gene TRBJ2-1; D is tentatively TRBD1 or TRBD2 (5 bases each). CDR1 is SGDLS and CDR2 is YYNGEE in the germline V gene. The CDR3 has 17 amino acids. Trimming took off 0 bases at V and 8 bases at J, with 21 bases between the two ends. In DNA, the CDR3 is TGTGCCAGCAGCGTAGTCGGTCGGGACCGCAGGGTCGATGAGCAGTTCTTC. As protein: CASSVVGRDRRVDEQFF.

This clone has at least ten counts. The genes are TRBV4-2 and TRBJ1-4; TRBD1 agrees at 7 bases. From germline, CDR1 is LGHNA and CDR2 YNFKEQ. This CDR3 has 15 residues. Trimming removed 4 bases from V and 13 bases from J; junction bases left unmatched: 15. The CDR3 here is CASSRRQGWEKGLFF. The CDR3 DNA follows: TGTGCCAGCAGCCGCCGACAGGGTTGGGAAAAGGGACTGTTTTTT.

The chain recombines TRBV10-2 with TRBJ1-2, with 9 positions matching TRBD1. The length of the CDR3 is 14 residues. Trimming at V came to 5 bases and at J to 5 bases, leaving 6 bases not matched to a gene. From germline, CDR1 is WSHSY and CDR2 SAAADI. CDR3 nucleotide sequence: TGCGCCAGCAGTAGCGACAGGGGGGGGTATGGCTACACCTTC. It translates to CASSSDRGGYGYTF.

This rearrangement joins TRBV27 to TRBJ2-3; the match to TRBD2 covers 12 bases. Germline CDR1 reads MNHEY; CDR2 reads SMNVEV (reference sequence). The J segment lost 2 bases and the V segment lost 3 bases, leaving 9 bases of the junction unmatched. The CDR3 contains 18 residues. CDR3 sequence (DNA): TGTGCCAGCAGTTTGAAATCCCGACTAGCGGGGGACACAGATACGCAGTATTTT. It codes for CASSLKSRLAGDTDTQYF.

V usage is TRBV5-1 and J usage is TRBJ2-2; TRBD2 aligns across 7 bases. Germline V gene data show CDR1 as SGHRS and CDR2 as YFSETQ. CDR3 size: 15 residues. V lost 4 bases and J lost 4; bases outside the gene matches: 7. The CDR3 nucleotides are TGCGCCAGCAGCACCAGCGGGATATCCACCGGGGAGCTGTTTTTT. Its translation is CASSTSGISTGELFF.

The CDR3 is CASSLLTRRQYF. CDR3 DNA sequence: TGTGCCAGCAGTTTATTGACCAGAAGGCAGTACTTC. The chain links TRBV28 to TRBJ2-7; D remains ambiguous. Germline CDR1 reads MDHEN; CDR2 reads SYDVKM. CDR3 size: 12 residues. Trimming pared 1 base from V and 9 bases from J, leaving 10 bases between. Looking up the rest from reference TRBV28 and TRBJ2-7 gives the full variable domain: DVKVTQSSRYLVKRTGEKVFLECVQDMDHENMFWYRQDPGLGLRLIYFSYDVKMKEKGDIPEGYSVSREKKERFSLILESASTNQTSMYLCASSLLTRRQYFGPGTRLTVT.

DNA for the CDR3: TGTGCCAGCAGCTTGGTATGGCAGGAAGAGACCCAGTACTTC. Translating it yields CASSLVWQEETQYF. The chain couples TRBV5-4 to TRBJ2-5; no clear D gene. V gave up 0 bases and J gave up 3 bases, with 9 bases separating them. Germline lookup yields CDR1 SGHNT and CDR2 YYREEE (reference sequence). The CDR3 has 14 residues.

This rearrangement joins TRBV15 to TRBJ2-1, with 14 bases that match TRBD2. V dropped 5 bases and J dropped 9; count of bases not matched to a gene: 9. The CDR3 loop spans 16 amino acids. CDR1 and CDR2 from the germline V gene are LNHNV and YYDKDF (reference sequence). The CDR3, as DNA: TGTGCCACCAGCGAGACCGGGACTAGCGGGAGAAGTGAGCAGTTCTTC. This sequence encodes CATSETGTSGRSEQFF.

In its sample, this clone was seen a few times. V is TRBV28 and J is TRBJ1-6; D call uncertain. From germline, CDR1 is MDHEN and CDR2 SYDVKM. V lost 2 bases to trimming and J lost 9 bases, with 5 bases between them. This CDR3 is 12 amino acids long. CDR3 coding DNA: TGTGCCAGCAGTTTAGGGTTTTCACCCCTCCACTTT. It yields the protein CASSLGFSPLHF.

This chain connects TRBV11-2 to TRBJ1-4; no clear D gene. Germline V gives CDR1 SGHAT, CDR2 FQNNGV. The CDR3 length is 14 residues. V lost 5 bases to trimming and J lost 7 bases, with 14 bases between them. CDR3 amino acids: CASSPRAWGEKLFF. The CDR3 region has the DNA TGTGCCAGCAGCCCTCGGGCCTGGGGTGAAAAACTGTTTTTT.

This chain connects TRBV28 to TRBJ2-3, with D hard to call. The germline gives CDR1 MDHEN, CDR2 SYDVKM. The CDR3 has 11 residues. The V end was cut by 4 bases, the J end by 2 bases, with 1 base between. The DNA of the CDR3 is TGTGCCAGCAGTTACACAGATACGCAGTATTTT. This gives the protein CASSYTDTQYF.

On this clone itself: A far larger clone is off by one base, so a read error is likely. The genes are TRBV15 and TRBJ2-2, with 7 nucleotides matching TRBD1. The CDR3 loop spans 15 amino acids. V shed 5 bases and J 3 bases; nucleotides not matched to a gene: 6. Germline V gene sequence: CDR1 LNHNV, CDR2 YYDKDF (reference sequence). The CDR3 DNA reads TGTGCCACCAGCCGAGGGGACAGCGACACCGGGGAGCTGTTTTTT. This gives the protein CATSRGDSDTGELFF. The whole variable domain, filled in from reference TRBV15 and TRBJ2-2, reads DAMVIQNPRYQVTQFGKPVTLSCSQTLNHNVMYWYQQKSSQAPKLLFHYYDKDFNNEADTPDNFQSRRPNTSFCFLDIRSPGLGDTAMYLCATSRGDSDTGELFFGEGSRLTVL.

Here the CDR3 reads CASRGGQSNQPQHF. The CDR3 region has the DNA TGTGCCAGCAGGGGGGGACAAAGCAATCAGCCCCAGCATTTT. The V call is TRBV28, the J call TRBJ1-5; TRBD1 is a possible D gene (6 bases). V dropped 6 bases and J dropped 1 base, with 10 bases sitting between them. This CDR3 spans 14 amino acids. Germline V CDR1 and CDR2: MDHEN, SYDVKM.

In its sample, this clone was seen a few times. V is TRBV6-5 and J is TRBJ2-7; perhaps TRBD2 as D (5 bases). This CDR3 region has 15 residues. CDR1 is MNHEY and CDR2 is SVGAGI in the germline V gene. V was cut by 2 bases and J by 4 bases, with 15 bases left in between. CDR3 sequence reads: CASSYRVGERYEQYF. As DNA, the CDR3 is TGTGCCAGCAGTTACCGGGTCGGGGAGAGGTACGAGCAGTACTTC.

This clone came up a few times. This chain connects TRBV6-5 to TRBJ1-2; D remains ambiguous. The CDR3 loop spans 11 amino acids. Germline V lookup: CDR1 MNHEY, CDR2 SVGAGI. Trimming left V 8 bases short and J 4 bases short, with 8 bases between. CDR3 region: CASSGFYGYTF. CDR3 coding DNA: TGTGCCAGCTCGGGCTTCTATGGCTACACCTTC.

This clone was observed a handful of times. In DNA form, the CDR3 reads TGTGCCAGCAGCCCCAACACCGGGGAGCTGTTTTTT. As protein: CASSPNTGELFF. V and J are TRBV11-3 and TRBJ2-2; D call uncertain. V dropped 5 bases and J dropped 2 bases, with 3 bases sitting between them. CDR3 size: 12 residues. Germline CDR1 SGHNT, CDR2 YENEEA.

V usage is TRBV5-1 and J usage is TRBJ2-5; D uncertain. Trimming stripped 5 bases from V and 1 base from J, with 9 bases between. Germline lookup yields CDR1 SGHRS and CDR2 YFSETQ. The CDR3 totals 13 residues. CDR3 protein: CASRPTTQETQYF. The CDR3, as DNA: TGCGCCAGCAGACCCACTACCCAAGAGACCCAGTACTTC.

The CDR3 spells CATSRGQGEETQYF. The DNA for the CDR3 is TGTGCCACCAGCCGAGGACAGGGGGAAGAGACCCAGTACTTC. The gene calls are TRBV15 and TRBJ2-5; 10 bases are shared with TRBD1. J gave up 3 bases and V 5 bases, and 3 bases lay outside the gene matches. This CDR3 comprises 14 residues. Germline CDR1 and CDR2: LNHNV and YYDKDF (reference sequence).

V gene TRBV6-5 combines with J gene TRBJ1-6, with D uncertain. This CDR3 contains 13 residues. Trimming stripped 6 bases from V and 3 bases from J, with 6 bases between. The V gene's germline CDR1 is MNHEY and CDR2 SVGAGI. CDR3 sequence: CASRKSYNSPLHF. The DNA for the CDR3 is TGTGCCAGCAGAAAAAGCTATAATTCACCCCTCCACTTT.

In this sample, this clone turned up a few times. This chain connects TRBV5-1 to TRBJ2-3; no definite D call. Deletions cut 6 bases from V and 1 base from J, with 15 bases between. The CDR3 consists of 15 residues. CDR1 is SGHRS and CDR2 is YFSETQ in the germline V gene. As DNA, the CDR3 is TGCGCCAGCACCTCATGGATGAGGCGCACAGATACGCAGTATTTT. It codes for CASTSWMRRTDTQYF.